The 16 T cell receptor beta chains given below trace back to one sample, sequenced in a study of blood T cell repertoires in COVID-19. TCRdb's table, derived via immunoSEQ multiplex PCR, lists solely in-frame clones and lacks some. The sample shows a few hundred thousand clones, 81% of them seen only once. Sequencing input: peripheral blood. These receptors were obtained from a human donor with acute or convalescent COVID-19. The donor label of this sample is uncertain.

Regarding this clone: It is unclear where the CDR3 begins or ends on the DNA, so no DNA is shown, and the CDR3 is as TCRdb lists it. The V call is TRBV12-1, the J call TRBJ1-2. TRBV12-1 corresponds to a pseudogene. The CDR3 is 13 amino acids in total, end residues counted. This CDR3 is CASSFGPGSKHTF.

This clone showed up just once. V is TRBV7-6 and J is TRBJ1-1; no reliable D call. V was shortened by 5 bases and J by 5 bases, with 6 bases between the two germline ends. Germline V gene data show CDR1 as SGHVS and CDR2 as FNYEAQ. The CDR3 runs to 11 residues. The CDR3 DNA reads as TGTGCCAGCAGCGGCAGAACTGAAGCTTTCTTT. It specifies CASSGRTEAFF.

The genes are TRBV2 and TRBJ1-6; possible D gene TRBD1, 5 bases. The germline gives CDR1 SNHLY, CDR2 FYNNEI. The CDR3 runs 14 residues. V lost 3 bases, J lost 7 bases, and 10 bases lay in between. The CDR3 coding sequence is TGTGCCAGCAGTGACCAGGGAGGAAATTCACCCCTCCACTTT. Encoded protein: CASSDQGGNSPLHF.

This chain links TRBV4-2 with TRBJ2-3, with 7 bases identical to TRBD1. This CDR3 has 17 residues. V gave up 0 bases and J gave up 0 bases; unmatched junction bases: 6. Per germline, CDR1 LGHNA and CDR2 YNFKEQ. The CDR3 spells CASSQDRRGLSTDTQYF. The CDR3, as DNA: TGTGCCAGCAGCCAAGATCGTAGGGGGCTAAGCACAGATACGCAGTATTTT.

This clone was seen a single time. CDR3 nucleotide sequence: TGCGCCAGCAGCGGAGCAACACAGGGGCCTATGAACACTGAAGCTTTCTTT. Protein sequence: CASSGATQGPMNTEAFF. The chain uses TRBV5-1 and TRBJ1-1; 7 bases align to TRBD1. J was trimmed by 0 bases and V by 4 bases; bases with no gene match: 12. Germline V gene data show CDR1 as SGHRS and CDR2 as YFSETQ. This CDR3 contains 17 residues.

A single count supports this clone. This chain uses TRBV5-8 with TRBJ1-5; 10 bases are shared with TRBD1. The V and J ends lost 4 bases and 7 bases, in that order; junction bases with no gene match: 14. The CDR3 spans 17 residues. Germline V gene lookup returns CDR1 SGHTS and CDR2 YDEGEE. CDR3 DNA: TGTGCCAGCAGCAAACGCACCGGGACAGGGGTTTTGCAGCCCCAGCATTTT. This codes for CASSKRTGTGVLQPQHF.

J is TRBJ1-1 and V is TRBV7-9, with 8 bases identical to TRBD1. Germline CDR1 reads SEHNR; CDR2 reads FQNEAQ (reference sequence). The V segment lost 1 base and the J segment 6 bases; nucleotides outside the gene matches: 10. The CDR3 has 16 amino acids. CDR3 protein: CASSLGTGRGPPEAFF. The CDR3 bases are TGTGCCAGCAGCTTAGGAACGGGCAGGGGGCCCCCTGAAGCTTTCTTT.

The rearrangement joins TRBV30 to TRBJ2-7; 8 nucleotides align to TRBD1. The CDR3 extends over 17 amino acids. Germline V gene lookup returns CDR1 GTSNPN and CDR2 SVGIG (reference sequence). V gave up 0 bases and J gave up 3 bases; unmatched junction bases: 13. In DNA, the CDR3 is TGTGCCTGGAGTGTACCCCACGGACAGGGATATTTCTACGAGCAGTACTTC. It codes for CAWSVPHGQGYFYEQYF.

The V and J genes are TRBV5-4 and TRBJ1-5, with 8 nucleotides matching TRBD1. The J segment lost 4 bases and the V segment lost 4 bases, leaving 7 bases of the junction unmatched. In germline, CDR1 is SGHNT, CDR2 YYREEE (reference sequence). This CDR3 has 15 residues. Here the CDR3 DNA reads TGTGCCAGCAGCCAGGACAGGGCCCCAAATCAGCCCCAGCATTTT. This translates into CASSQDRAPNQPQHF. The complete variable domain, with remaining parts taken from reference TRBV5-4 and TRBJ1-5, reads ETGVTQSPTHLIKTRGQQVTLRCSSQSGHNTVSWYQQALGQGPQFIFQYYREEENGRGNFPPRFSGLQFPNYSSELNVNALELDDSALYLCASSQDRAPNQPQHFGDGTRLSIL.

The chain uses TRBV18 and TRBJ2-7; tentative D call: TRBD1 (6 bases). The germline gives CDR1 KGHSH, CDR2 LQKENI. The CDR3 totals 14 residues. The V and J ends lost 3 bases and 2 bases respectively, with 11 bases between them. The CDR3 sequence: CASSPSQGTYEQYF. CDR3 in DNA: TGTGCCAGCTCACCCAGTCAGGGGACCTACGAGCAGTACTTC.

This clone showed up just once. The gene calls are TRBV7-2 and TRBJ2-3; maybe TRBD2 (7 bases). V gave up 0 bases and J gave up 5 bases, with 12 bases separating them. CDR3 size: 15 residues. Germline V gene sequence: CDR1 SGHTA, CDR2 FQGNSA. CDR3 sequence: CASSLARGGGDTQYF. Here the CDR3 DNA reads TGTGCCAGCAGCTTAGCTCGGGGAGGGGGAGATACGCAGTATTTT. The variable domain in full, completed from reference TRBV7-2 and TRBJ2-3, reads GAGVSQSPSNKVTEKGKDVELRCDPISGHTALYWYRQSLGQGLEFLIYFQGNSAPDKSGLPSDRFSAERTGGSVSTLTIQRTQQEDSAVYLCASSLARGGGDTQYFGPGTRLTVL.

V usage is TRBV30 and J usage is TRBJ1-4; D perhaps matches TRBD1 (6 bases). Trimming removed 5 bases from V and 11 bases from J, with 12 bases in between. The CDR3 length is 11 residues. Germline V CDR1 and CDR2: GTSNPN, SVGIG (reference sequence). CDR3 sequence: CAWQGPRKLFF. Written as DNA, the CDR3 is TGTGCCTGGCAGGGGCCCAGGAAACTGTTTTTT.

This clone showed up just once. V is TRBV10-1 and J is TRBJ2-1, with D unresolved. This CDR3 spans 13 amino acids. CDR1 is WNHNN, CDR2 SYGVQD, per germline (reference sequence). The ends were cut back, 6 bases at V and 3 bases at J, with 9 bases in the middle. CDR3 sequence reads: CASSSMFYNEQFF. Here the CDR3 DNA reads TGCGCCAGCAGCAGTATGTTCTACAATGAGCAGTTCTTC.

The rearrangement links TRBV29-1 to TRBJ1-1; D might be TRBD1 (5 bases). The CDR3 is made up of 12 amino acids. V was cut by 7 bases and J by 5 bases, with 14 bases left in between. CDR1 is SQVTM and CDR2 is ANQGSEA in the germline V gene. CDR3 in amino acids: CSAGTRATEAFF. The CDR3 region has the DNA TGCAGCGCGGGAACCAGGGCAACTGAAGCTTTCTTT.

The rearrangement joins TRBV19 to TRBJ2-2; maybe TRBD1 (6 bases). The CDR3 contains 13 residues. From germline, CDR1 is LNHDA and CDR2 SQIVND (reference sequence). Trimming pared 3 bases from V and 5 bases from J, leaving 7 bases between. In DNA, the CDR3 is TGTGCCAGTAGTATGGGACATACCGGGGAGCTGTTTTTT. This encodes CASSMGHTGELFF.

The rearrangement uses TRBV27 and TRBJ1-1; no clear D gene. The CDR3 is 16 amino acids. With 1 base removed from V and 3 bases from J, the gap between germline ends came to 15 bases. Germline lookup yields CDR1 MNHEY and CDR2 SMNVEV (reference sequence). The CDR3 loop is CASSLFSPGPYTEAFF. CDR3 DNA: TGTGCCAGCAGTTTATTCTCCCCTGGGCCATACACTGAAGCTTTCTTT.